This T cell receptor (beta chain) was documented in a study of blood T cell repertoires in COVID-19. Study at large: There were acute and convalescent COVID-19 samples, and they came from the United States, Italy and Spain. In each case, the material was cDNA or gDNA derived from T cells, B-cell-depleted T cells, or PBMCs.

In the study's own analysis: Nucleated cell counts were estimated from reference gene primer amplification. Produced via immunoSEQ multiplex PCR; TCRdb's table is partial and in-frame only. The V and J calls and clone size were taken over from that table, and D and trimming were inferred from the DNA. The repertoire holds about 160,000 clones, with approximately 81% as singletons. The CDR3 covers 13 residues. CDR1 is MDHEN, CDR2 SYDVKM, per germline. V was cut by 5 bases and J by 3 bases, with 11 bases left in between. This chain uses TRBV28 with TRBJ2-7, with D unresolved. The TCR sequence derives from a man aged 35 to 55 with acute or convalescent COVID-19. What was sequenced was peripheral blood. CDR3 sequence reads: CASSLVSGYEQYF. The CDR3 DNA sequence: TGTGCCAGCAGTCTGGTGTCGGGCTACGAGCAGTACTTC.